The rows below give T cell receptor beta chains drawn from one sample of a study. TCRdb passed the 5' RACE reads through MiXCR, listing each CDR3 protein once. The sample consists of about 32,000 distinct CDR3 sequences, around 24% of them appearing once. Sequencing was performed on memory CD4+ T cells sorted from blood. The source of these receptors is a female donor with breast cancer. Both conserved end residues are part of each CDR3. Fields, in order: V gene, D gene, J gene, clone size, CDR3 protein, CDR3 DNA. A D gene is named only where the DNA matches it firmly. Clone size is shown for a subset of rows, as once, few, many or a class of expanded clone.

>TRBV7-2|TRBD2|TRBJ2-5|.
CASNSFGGSEGGETQYF
TGTGCCAGCAATTCTTTCGGCGGGAGTGAGGGTGGGGAGACCCAGTACTTC
>TRBV5-1|TRBD1|TRBJ2-7|.
CASSQGQASSYEQYF
TGCGCCAGCAGCCAGGGACAGGCGAGCTCCTACGAGCAGTACTTC
>TRBV29-1|TRBD2|TRBJ2-7|.
CSVGLAGEYEQYF
TGCAGCGTTGGACTAGCGGGAGAATACGAGCAGTACTTC
>TRBV20-1|.|TRBJ2-3|few
CSARDVIARTDTQYF
TGCAGTGCTAGAGATGTGATAGCGCGCACAGATACGCAGTATTTT
>TRBV20-1|TRBD2|TRBJ2-1|.
CSADAGTSGSNEQFF
TGCAGTGCTGATGCCGGGACTAGCGGGAGTAATGAGCAGTTCTTC
>TRBV7-2|.|TRBJ2-3|.
CASSSSGTDTQYF
TGTGCCAGCAGCTCTAGCGGCACAGATACGCAGTATTTT
>TRBV7-6|.|TRBJ2-2|few
CASSAGPITGELFF
TGTGCCAGCAGCGCGGGGCCAATCACCGGGGAGCTGTTTTTT
>TRBV12-3/TRBV12-4|.|TRBJ2-1|many
CASSLSAEQFF
TGTGCCAGCAGTCTTAGCGCTGAGCAGTTCTTC
>TRBV15|TRBD1|TRBJ2-7|.
CATSGQGLSYEQYF
TGTGCCACCAGCGGACAGGGCCTTTCCTACGAGCAGTACTTC
>TRBV27|.|TRBJ2-1|many
CAIGPYNEQFF
TGTGCCATCGGGCCTTACAATGAGCAGTTCTTC
>TRBV7-9|TRBD1|TRBJ1-4|.
CASSGTGGPNEKLFF
TGTGCCAGCAGCGGAACAGGGGGTCCTAATGAAAAACTGTTTTTT
>TRBV27|TRBD1|TRBJ1-1|.
CASSLKGTGVLGWNTEAFF
TGTGCCAGCAGTTTAAAAGGGACAGGGGTCCTGGGGTGGAACACTGAAGCTTTCTTT
>TRBV28|.|TRBJ1-4|few
CASSALAGSGEKLFF
TGTGCCAGCAGTGCCCTAGCGGGGTCCGGGGAAAAACTGTTTTTT
>TRBV20-1|TRBD1|TRBJ1-6|.
CSARPRGQGVSSPLHF
TGCAGTGCTAGACCAAGGGGACAGGGGGTTAGCTCACCCCTCCACTTT
>TRBV4-1|.|TRBJ1-5|.
CASSHRASNQPQHF
TGCGCCAGCAGCCACCGGGCCTCTAATCAGCCCCAGCATTTT
>TRBV20-1|.|TRBJ2-7|.
CSARDLNSSYEQYF
TGCAGTGCTAGAGATTTAAACTCCTCCTACGAGCAGTACTTC
>TRBV7-2|.|TRBJ1-5|.
CASSLDKDQPQHF
TGTGCCAGCAGCTTAGATAAGGATCAGCCCCAGCATTTT
>TRBV7-8|TRBD1|TRBJ2-1|few
CASSPLTSDRTGEQFF
TGTGCCAGCAGCCCACTAACCTCGGACAGGACCGGCGAGCAGTTCTTC
>TRBV14|.|TRBJ2-1|.
CASSQEAEGDEQFF
TGTGCCAGCAGCCAAGAAGCGGAGGGGGATGAGCAGTTCTTC
>TRBV27|TRBD2|TRBJ2-5|many
CASSLRGLGWETQYF
TGTGCCAGCAGTTTAAGGGGACTAGGCTGGGAGACCCAGTACTTC
>TRBV29-1|.|TRBJ2-1|medium-sized
CSVARYPTGNEQFF
TGCAGCGTTGCAAGGTATCCGACCGGTAATGAGCAGTTCTTC
>TRBV29-1|.|TRBJ1-2|.
CSVVGGGYGYTF
TGCAGCGTTGTAGGGGGGGGCTATGGCTACACCTTC
>TRBV12-3/TRBV12-4|.|TRBJ2-1|.
CASSLSASYNEQFF
TGTGCCAGCAGTTTATCAGCGTCGTACAATGAGCAGTTCTTC
>TRBV28|.|TRBJ2-2|few
CASRLPGQAGELFF
TGTGCCAGCAGGCTCCCGGGACAAGCCGGGGAGCTGTTTTTT
>TRBV7-2|TRBD1|TRBJ2-3|few
CASSGDRLTDTQYF
TGTGCCAGCAGCGGGGACAGACTCACAGATACGCAGTATTTT
>TRBV5-1|.|TRBJ2-7|many
CASSIGGIYEQYF
TGCGCCAGCAGCATCGGCGGTATCTACGAGCAGTACTTC
>TRBV5-6|TRBD2|TRBJ2-1|few
CASSPRTEREGLYEQFF
TGTGCCAGCAGCCCCAGAACCGAGCGGGAGGGCCTATATGAGCAGTTCTTC
>TRBV20-1|.|TRBJ2-7|.
CSAHDPPMLGSSYEQYF
TGCAGTGCCCACGACCCGCCGATGCTCGGGAGCTCCTACGAGCAGTACTTC
>TRBV15|.|TRBJ1-3|.
CATSRDLGNTVYF
TGTGCCACCAGCAGAGATCTCGGAAACACCGTATATTTT
>TRBV7-9|.|TRBJ2-7|.
CASRFSGAISYEQYF
TGTGCCAGCAGGTTTTCAGGGGCTATTTCCTACGAGCAGTACTTC
>TRBV7-8|.|TRBJ2-7|few
CASSQGGGTAYEQYF
TGTGCCAGCAGCCAAGGAGGCGGGACCGCCTACGAGCAGTACTTC
>TRBV6-1|TRBD1|TRBJ2-2|.
CASGSGTGGTRELFF
TGTGCCAGCGGTTCCGGGACAGGGGGTACCAGGGAGCTGTTTTTT
>TRBV12-3/TRBV12-4|.|TRBJ2-5|many
CASRDPFGTQYF
TGTGCCAGCAGAGACCCCTTTGGGACCCAGTACTTC
>TRBV27|.|TRBJ2-2|many
CASSFLRAIGTGELFF
TGTGCCAGCAGTTTCCTCAGGGCCATAGGCACCGGGGAGCTGTTTTTT
>TRBV12-3/TRBV12-4|.|TRBJ1-5|.
CASSWGIRASNQPQHF
TGTGCCAGCAGCTGGGGAATCAGGGCTAGCAATCAGCCCCAGCATTTT
>TRBV12-3/TRBV12-4|.|TRBJ2-7|many
CASSFMSGEYEQYF
TGTGCCAGCAGTTTCATGTCAGGAGAATACGAGCAGTACTTC
>TRBV5-1|.|TRBJ2-1|.
CASSLADRAGTNEQFF
TGCGCCAGCAGCTTGGCCGATCGGGCAGGGACTAATGAGCAGTTCTTC
>TRBV7-9|TRBD2|TRBJ2-1|few
CASSLTTSGPYNEQFF
TGTGCCAGCAGCTTAACGACTAGCGGGCCGTACAATGAGCAGTTCTTC